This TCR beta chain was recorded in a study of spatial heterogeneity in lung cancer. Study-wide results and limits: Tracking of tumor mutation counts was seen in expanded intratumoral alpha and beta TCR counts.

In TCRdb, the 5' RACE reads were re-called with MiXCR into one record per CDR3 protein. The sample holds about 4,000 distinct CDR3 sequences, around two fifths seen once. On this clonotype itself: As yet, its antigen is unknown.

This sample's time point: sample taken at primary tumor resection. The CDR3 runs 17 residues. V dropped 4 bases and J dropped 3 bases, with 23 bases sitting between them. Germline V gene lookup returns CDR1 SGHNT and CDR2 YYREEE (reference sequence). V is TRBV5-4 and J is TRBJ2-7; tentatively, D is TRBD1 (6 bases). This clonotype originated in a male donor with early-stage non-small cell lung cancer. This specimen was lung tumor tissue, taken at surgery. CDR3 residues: CASSLANTGLFGYEQYF. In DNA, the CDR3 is TGTGCCAGCAGCCTCGCCAACACAGGGCTTTTTGGCTACGAGCAGTACTTC.